The 4 T cell receptor beta chains below all came from one sample that was sequenced in a study of response to subunit inactivated influenza vaccine. MiXCR, applied by TCRdb to the RT-PCR reads, yields one record per CDR3 protein. The data hold a few hundred thousand distinct CDR3 sequences, with about a fifth observed a single time. Sequenced here: PBMCs from blood, sampled approximately 20 months after vaccination. The receptor source for this set is a man aged 50 to 69 who received an inactivated influenza vaccine.

The chain combines TRBV29-1 with TRBJ2-1; 8 bases fit TRBD2. J gave up 6 bases and V 4 bases, and 17 bases lay outside the gene matches. The CDR3 loop spans 17 amino acids. CDR1 is SQVTM, CDR2 ANQGSEA, per germline. The CDR3 nucleotides read TGCAGCGTTGGTCGTAGTAGCGGGGAACCCAGTCTCAATGAGCAGTTCTTC. Translation: CSVGRSSGEPSLNEQFF.

V usage is TRBV5-4 and J usage is TRBJ2-5; 8 nucleotides align to TRBD1. The CDR3 runs to 15 residues. V lost 0 bases to trimming and J lost 6 bases; unmatched junction nucleotides: 7. Germline V lookup: CDR1 SGHNT, CDR2 YYREEE (reference sequence). CDR3 coding DNA: TGTGCCAGCAGCTTGGGCCAGGGGGCCGGAAAGACCCAGTACTTC. Its protein is CASSLGQGAGKTQYF.

This clonotype was counted a few times. V usage is TRBV6-1 and J usage is TRBJ1-1, with TRBD1 as a possible D gene (5 bases). Germline V gives CDR1 MNHNS, CDR2 SASEGT. This CDR3 is built from 18 residues. Trimming shortened V by 5 bases and J by 3 bases, and 25 bases separated the two germline ends. CDR3 DNA: TGTGCCAGCAGTCCTGGGGGGGAATTACATAGAGTGGACACTGAAGCTTTCTTT. Translating it yields CASSPGGELHRVDTEAFF.

Remarks on this clonotype: One end of the junction does not line up with germline, which may come from a read error. The chain carries TRBV20-1 and TRBJ1-5; a weak D match, TRBD1 (5 bases). The V gene's germline CDR1 is DFQATT and CDR2 SNEGSKA (reference sequence). The CDR3 totals 19 residues. Written as DNA, the CDR3 is TGCAGTGCTAGCCCCCCCCTAGGACTTGCCAATTGGGGCAATCAGACCCAGCATTTT. The encoded protein is CSASPPLGLANWGNQTQHF.